The clone carrying this T cell receptor (beta chain) was detected many times. This sample stems from a study of human T cells and chemical hapten exposure. Looking at the study overall: 0.01% DPC was applied to the upper back in patch tests, which were read at 6 days.

Each CDR3 protein is one row after TCRdb ran MiXCR on the RACE reads. Of under 400,000 distinct CDR3 sequences listed, 5% to 6.5% are singletons. The time point is: pre-sensitization, week 0. Indicated treatment: therapeutic diphenylcyclopropenone sensitization with weekly scalp DPC. Germline-derived CDR1 and CDR2 are SNHLY and FYNNEI. The CDR3 sequence is 13 residues long. Trimming cost V 8 bases and J 5 bases; bases outside gene matches: 8. This TCR was recovered from a woman aged 45-60 years with alopecia areata. Some clones in this sample may be carry-over from other donors' samples. The chain employs TRBV2 and TRBJ1-1; 7 bases align to TRBD1. The source material was whole blood, sampled in connection with sensitization to the hapten diphenylcyclopropenone (DPC). The CDR3 DNA sequence: TGTGCCAGCTTCCGACAGGGAGAAACTGAAGCTTTCTTT. Translating it yields CASFRQGETEAFF.